The entry below describes one T cell receptor (beta chain). The antigen is unknown. This record belongs to a study of blood T cells in healthy people across ages. Study findings and constraints: For the donors, CMV status was unknown and possibly confounded expanded clonotype changes.

Germline V gene lookup returns CDR1 SGHTA and CDR2 FQGTGA. Deletions cut 5 bases from V and 1 base from J, with 15 bases between. The CDR3 is made up of 16 amino acids. It was with a sample-barcoded 5' primer and a J-beta primer mix that a second PCR of about 6 to 12 cycles was run. A minimum of 2.5 million CDR3-containing paired-end reads was obtained for each sample. TCRdb reprocessed the 5' RACE reads with MiXCR, giving one entry per CDR3 protein. This sample has nearly 1 million distinct CDR3 sequences, with roughly 51% found just once. The people who gave samples were healthy Caucasians from Russia, aged roughly 6 to 90. The extraction recovered at least 6 micrograms of total RNA per sample.

The sequence derives from a woman aged 55-75 years in good health. This chain connects TRBV7-3 to TRBJ2-1; a possible D gene is TRBD2 (6 bases). The specimen sequenced was blood. CDR3 residues: CASSRSGEASYNEQFF. CDR3 DNA: TGTGCCAGCAGCCGGTCGGGGGAAGCATCCTACAATGAGCAGTTCTTC.